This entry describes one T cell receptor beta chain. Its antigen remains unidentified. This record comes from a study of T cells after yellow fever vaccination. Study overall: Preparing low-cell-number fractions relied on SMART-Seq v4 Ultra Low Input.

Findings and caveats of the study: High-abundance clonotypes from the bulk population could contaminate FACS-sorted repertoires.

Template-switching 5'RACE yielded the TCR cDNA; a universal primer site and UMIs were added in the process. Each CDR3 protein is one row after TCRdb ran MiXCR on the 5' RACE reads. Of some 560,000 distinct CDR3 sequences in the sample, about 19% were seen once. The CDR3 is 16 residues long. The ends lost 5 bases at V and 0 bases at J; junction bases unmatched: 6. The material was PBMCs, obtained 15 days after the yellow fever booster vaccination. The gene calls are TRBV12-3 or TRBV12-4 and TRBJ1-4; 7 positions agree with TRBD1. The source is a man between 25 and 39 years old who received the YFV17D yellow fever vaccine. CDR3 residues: CASSPRQGTTNEKLFF. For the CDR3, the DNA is TGTGCCAGCAGTCCTCGACAGGGCACAACTAATGAAAAACTGTTTTTT.